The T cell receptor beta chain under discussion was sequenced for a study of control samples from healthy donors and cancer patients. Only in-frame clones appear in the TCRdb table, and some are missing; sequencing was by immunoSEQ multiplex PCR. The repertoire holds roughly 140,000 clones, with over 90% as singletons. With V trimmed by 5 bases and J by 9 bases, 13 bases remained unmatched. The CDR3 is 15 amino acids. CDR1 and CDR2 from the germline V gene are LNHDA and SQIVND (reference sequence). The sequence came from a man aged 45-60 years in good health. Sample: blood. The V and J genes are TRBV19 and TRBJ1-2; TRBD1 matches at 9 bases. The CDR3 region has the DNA TGTGCCAGTAGTTCAATATTCGGGACAGGGCTGAGCTACACCTTC. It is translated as CASSSIFGTGLSYTF.